The entry that follows covers one TCR beta chain sequence. Its antigen is undetermined. A much larger clone lies one base from this, so it may be a read error. A single record per CDR3 protein comes from TCRdb applying MiXCR to the reads. Of hundreds of thousands of distinct CDR3 sequences in the sample, roughly 24% were seen once. This CDR3 comprises 13 residues. Germline CDR1 reads SEHNR; CDR2 reads FQNEAQ (reference sequence). These data are taken from a study of T cell repertoires in cytomegalovirus infection. Across the whole study: It can be stated that public TCR beta signatures indicated CMV infection as well as a matching HLA type.

Findings and caveats of the study: Public TCR beta family frequency separated CMV-and-HLA carriers, including in an independent cohort. Dominating the ex vivo response were TCR beta clonotypes that were CMV-specific and HLA-C-restricted.

The sample comprised CD8+ T cells from PBMCs. The chain combines TRBV7-9 with TRBJ2-2; D gene ambiguous. This TCR was recovered from a human donor in good health (CMV status not recorded). Some clones in this sample may be carry-over from other donors' samples. CDR3 sequence: CVSSSETAGELFF. The CDR3 DNA reads as TGTGTCAGCAGCTCCGAGACGGCCGGGGAGCTGTTTTTT.